Below, 18 T cell receptor beta chains from the same sample are listed, as sequenced in a study of response to subunit inactivated influenza vaccine (dated by TCRdb to the late 2010s). Libraries came from RT-PCR. The reads were generated on an Illumina HiSeq 2500. TCRdb redid the processing of the public reads, applying fastp at Q25 and MiXCR, and retained in-frame beta chains. Each record represents a unique CDR3 protein, reported with the most common genes and DNA among its rows. The sample has about 480,000 distinct CDR3 sequences on record, over 25% of them singletons. The top ten clonotypes cover approximately 2% of the sample. Sequencing used CD4+ T cells sorted from PBMCs, obtained less than 6 days after vaccination. The source of these receptors is a man in his fifties or sixties who received an inactivated influenza vaccine. Donor details come from another sample of the same person, matched by shared clones.

This clonotype was observed a few times. This chain links TRBV5-1 with TRBJ2-1; no firm D call. Deletions cut 4 bases from V and 8 bases from J, with 13 bases between. Germline CDR1 reads SGHRS; CDR2 reads YFSETQ. The CDR3 is made up of 13 amino acids. CDR3: CASSLRSLDEQFF. CDR3 bases: TGCGCCAGCAGCCTCCGATCGTTGGATGAGCAGTTCTTC.

This sequence joins TRBV3-1 and TRBJ2-2; the D is unclear. CDR1 and CDR2 from the germline V gene are LGHDT and YNNKEL (reference sequence). This CDR3 comprises 13 residues. Trimming pared 1 base from V and 6 bases from J, leaving 6 bases between. In DNA form, the CDR3 reads TGTGCCAGCAGCCAAGTTGTGTCCGGGGAGCTGTTTTTT. Translation gives CASSQVVSGELFF.

As regards this clonotype: A much larger clone lies a single base off, so this may be a read error. The chain employs TRBV12-3 or TRBV12-4 and TRBJ2-7; no clear D gene. The CDR3 runs to 13 residues. Between the trimmed V and J ends, which lost 7 bases and 0 bases, there was a span of 10 bases. The CDR3 bases are TGTGCCAGCACGCAGGCTAGCTCCTACGAGCAGTACTTC. It yields the protein CASTQASSYEQYF.

This clonotype appeared a few times. The CDR3 reads CASSSHRLAGFRNEQFF. The CDR3 DNA follows: TGTGCCAGCAGCTCCCACCGACTAGCGGGGTTTCGGAATGAGCAGTTCTTC. The V call is TRBV7-8, the J call TRBJ2-1, with 11 nucleotides matching TRBD2. Unmatched junction bases numbered 12, after V lost 4 bases and J lost 7 bases. The germline V gene encodes CDR1 SGHVS and CDR2 FQNEAQ. The CDR3 loop spans 17 amino acids.

This clonotype was observed a handful of times. This rearrangement joins TRBV29-1 to TRBJ2-2, with 10 bases matching TRBD2. Per the germline V gene, CDR1 is SQVTM and CDR2 is ANQGSEA. The CDR3 totals 16 residues. Trimming took 5 bases from V and 6 from J; bases not matched to a gene: 12. CDR3 DNA: TGCAGCGTTTCCCATCGGGCTAGCGGGAGCGCCGGGGAGCTGTTTTTT. Protein sequence: CSVSHRASGSAGELFF.

This rearrangement joins TRBV7-2 to TRBJ2-7; D remains ambiguous. The length of the CDR3 is 15 residues. Germline lookup yields CDR1 SGHTA and CDR2 FQGNSA. Trimming took off 2 bases at V and 2 bases at J, with 13 bases between the two ends. The CDR3 DNA is TGTGCCAGCAGCTTAACGGGTGGGGTAACCTACGAGCAGTACTTC. This codes for CASSLTGGVTYEQYF. Drawing the rest from reference TRBV7-2 and TRBJ2-7, the complete variable domain is GAGVSQSPSNKVTEKGKDVELRCDPISGHTALYWYRQSLGQGLEFLIYFQGNSAPDKSGLPSDRFSAERTGGSVSTLTIQRTQQEDSAVYLCASSLTGGVTYEQYFGPGTRLTVT.

This clonotype was seen a handful of times. The V gene is TRBV5-1, the J gene TRBJ2-5; the match to TRBD2 covers 13 bases. The CDR3 is made up of 18 amino acids. Germline CDR1 and CDR2: SGHRS and YFSETQ. V was pared by 4 bases and J by 3 bases, with 12 bases of the junction left unmatched. The CDR3 loop is CASSPTWTSGGLKETQYF. CDR3 coding DNA: TGCGCCAGCAGCCCGACATGGACTAGCGGGGGATTGAAAGAGACCCAGTACTTC.

In this sample, this clonotype turned up a few times. The chain joins TRBV5-4 to TRBJ2-1; TRBD2 agrees at 7 bases. CDR3 length: 15 amino acids. Germline CDR1 reads SGHNT; CDR2 reads YYREEE (reference sequence). V shed 2 bases and J 6 bases; nucleotides not matched to a gene: 8. In DNA form, the CDR3 reads TGTGCCAGCAGCTTCGGGGAGCGGGATGGCAATGAGCAGTTCTTC. Translation gives CASSFGERDGNEQFF.

This clonotype showed up just a few times. V gene TRBV6-2 or TRBV6-3 combines with J gene TRBJ2-2, with D tentatively TRBD2 (6 bases). The length of the CDR3 is 15 residues. V was pared by 10 bases and J by 4 bases, with 19 bases between. Germline lookup yields CDR1 MNHEY and CDR2 SVGEGT. The CDR3 spells CATHSGAFSTGELFF. DNA of the CDR3: TGTGCCACACACTCGGGAGCTTTCTCCACCGGGGAGCTGTTTTTT.

V gene TRBV7-2 combines with J gene TRBJ2-5, with TRBD2 matching over 10 bases. The CDR3 runs to 16 residues. Germline CDR1 reads SGHTA; CDR2 reads FQGNSA. The J segment lost 5 bases and the V segment lost 5 bases, leaving 11 bases of the junction unmatched. The CDR3: CASSRRRLAGVETQYF. In DNA form, the CDR3 reads TGTGCCAGCAGCAGAAGGAGGCTAGCGGGAGTTGAGACCCAGTACTTC.

The chain recombines TRBV5-1 with TRBJ2-1, with 12 bases aligning to TRBD2. The V and J ends lost 3 bases and 0 bases, in that order; junction bases with no gene match: 10. Germline loops: CDR1 SGHRS, CDR2 YFSETQ. This CDR3 is 19 amino acids long. The chain's CDR3 is CASSSLAGGSRSSYNEQFF. The CDR3 nucleotides are TGCGCCAGCAGCTCACTAGCGGGAGGTTCCCGTAGCTCCTACAATGAGCAGTTCTTC.

The gene calls are TRBV11-1 and TRBJ1-4, with 9 positions matching TRBD1. Losses at the gene ends were 4 bases for V and 0 bases for J; bases not matched to a gene: 15. Germline assignment: CDR1 SGHAT and CDR2 FQDESV (reference sequence). The CDR3 runs to 20 residues. CDR3 DNA sequence: TGTGCCAGCAGCTCCGACAGGGGGGGTTTTTGGAGAGCAACTAATGAAAAACTGTTTTTT. It translates to CASSSDRGGFWRATNEKLFF.

The CDR3 is CASSVSNSYNEQFF. CDR3 DNA: TGTGCCAGCAGCGTTTCCAACTCCTACAATGAGCAGTTCTTC. The chain employs TRBV9 and TRBJ2-1; the D is unclear. Germline assignment: CDR1 SGDLS and CDR2 YYNGEE. Trimming removed 2 bases at V and 0 bases at J, with 6 bases between. The CDR3 has 14 residues.

This clonotype was counted a few times. This chain connects TRBV12-3 or TRBV12-4 to TRBJ2-7; 11 bases align to TRBD1. The CDR3 has 13 amino acids. J was trimmed by 5 bases and V by 6 bases; bases with no gene match: 3. The CDR3 spells CASRRTGGHEQYF. In DNA, the CDR3 is TGTGCCAGCAGAAGGACAGGGGGCCACGAGCAGTACTTC.

This chain joins TRBV7-2 and TRBJ2-3, with 7 bases matching TRBD1. The germline gives CDR1 SGHTA, CDR2 FQGNSA. The CDR3 spans 14 residues. Unmatched junction bases numbered 4, after V lost 5 bases and J lost 2 bases. The CDR3 sequence is CASSRDRPTDTQYF. The CDR3 DNA reads TGTGCCAGCAGCCGGGACAGACCCACAGATACGCAGTATTTT.

The chain combines TRBV15 with TRBJ2-1; D is unclear. The CDR3 runs to 11 residues. Trimming pared 1 base from V and 7 bases from J, leaving 2 bases between. The germline V gene has CDR1 LNHNV and CDR2 YYDKDF (reference sequence). The CDR3 nucleotides read TGTGCCACCAGCAGAGTGAATGAGCAGTTCTTC. It is translated as CATSRVNEQFF.

In this sample, this clonotype turned up a few times. This sequence joins TRBV5-1 and TRBJ2-3; 7 nucleotides match TRBD1. The germline V gene has CDR1 SGHRS and CDR2 YFSETQ. CDR3 length: 15 amino acids. V shed 4 bases, J shed 4 bases, and the junction held 9 bases outside the gene matches. The CDR3 loop is CASSGRQGSSDTQYF. CDR3 nucleotides: TGCGCCAGCAGCGGCCGACAGGGTTCTTCAGATACGCAGTATTTT.

This chain joins TRBV7-2 and TRBJ2-1, with D perhaps TRBD2 (6 bases). The CDR3 length is 14 residues. Trimming pared 3 bases from V and 3 bases from J, leaving 9 bases between. CDR1 and CDR2 (germline): SGHTA, FQGNSA. DNA for the CDR3: TGTGCCAGCAGCTTTCGCGGGAACTACAATGAGCAGTTCTTC. This translates into CASSFRGNYNEQFF.